This T cell receptor beta chain derives from a study of cytomegalovirus exposure and HLA in healthy donors. Study details: The approximately 120 validation repertoires and the 666 first-cohort repertoires shared a platform, a later analysis reported.

As to this clone: Its antigen is not known.

Libraries were prepared by immunoSEQ multiplex PCR; TCRdb keeps only in-frame clonotypes and omits some of them. In the table there are some 260,000 clones, 90% of which are singletons. Germline V gene sequence: CDR1 SGHRS, CDR2 YFSETQ. V lost 3 bases, J lost 0 bases, and 3 bases lay in between. CDR3 length: 13 residues. Points from the study as a whole: Cytomegalovirus-associated TCR beta chains were listed, numbering 150 to 200. The classifier, whose performance was assessed in both the original and validation cohorts, reportedly diagnosed cytomegalovirus status with high specificity and sensitivity.

Sequencing was carried out using PBMCs. The chain couples TRBV5-1 to TRBJ1-4, with D uncertain. The receptor was isolated from a woman in her twenties or thirties in good health and CMV-seronegative. CDR3 region: CASSWTTNEKLFF. CDR3 nucleotide sequence: TGCGCCAGCAGCTGGACAACTAATGAAAAACTGTTTTTT.